One and the same sample provided the 25 T cell receptor beta chains below, sequenced in a study of Graves' ophthalmopathy and Graves' hyperthyroidism. CDR3 regions of TCR beta were amplified from RNA transcripts. Second-round multiplex PCR followed a first-round RT-PCR using HTBI primers. TCRdb redid the calling of the multiplex PCR reads with MiXCR, one entry per CDR3 protein. The sample shows about 620,000 distinct CDR3 sequences, 20% to 25% of them seen only once. The specimen was peripheral blood. Source of these receptors: a woman aged 18-29 years with stable Graves' hyperthyroidism. Some clones in this sample may be carry-over from other donors' samples.

This clonotype has a count of ten or more. The V call is TRBV7-6, the J call TRBJ2-7, with unresolved D. Germline V gene lookup returns CDR1 SGHVS and CDR2 FNYEAQ. The CDR3 spans 14 residues. Trimming removed 3 bases from V and 3 bases from J, with 12 bases in between. The DNA for the CDR3 is TGTGCCAGCAGCTTTTTATCCAGAAACTACGAGCAGTACTTC. Protein product: CASSFLSRNYEQYF.

In the case of this clonotype: The junction shows a germline mismatch at one end, possibly a read error. V gene TRBV7-2 combines with J gene TRBJ2-2, with 7 nucleotides matching TRBD2. CDR3 length: 16 amino acids. CDR1 and CDR2 from the germline V gene are SGHTA and FQGNSA. The CDR3 region has the DNA TGTGCCAGCAGCATATCGGGGGGACCGAACACCGGGGAGCTGTGTTTT. Translation gives CASSISGGPNTGELCF.

This clonotype was seen at least ten times. Germline and junction disagree at one end, which may indicate a read error. The chain uses TRBV15 and TRBJ1-6, with 9 bases that match TRBD1. CDR1 LNHNV and CDR2 YYDKDF come from the germline V gene (reference sequence). The CDR3 sequence is 16 residues long. The CDR3: CATSRPPGQGDSPPHF. The CDR3, as DNA: TGTGCCACCAGCAGACCCCCGGGACAGGGAGATTCACCCCCCCACTTT.

The rearrangement joins TRBV20-1 to TRBJ1-2; D not resolved. This CDR3 contains 14 residues. V was cut by 1 base and J by 4 bases, with 13 bases left in between. The V gene's germline CDR1 is DFQATT and CDR2 SNEGSKA (reference sequence). The DNA for the CDR3 is TGCAGTGCTAGAGTATACAGCTCTATCTATGGCTACACCTTC. Residues: CSARVYSSIYGYTF.

The table lists this clonotype with a few counts. The chain recombines TRBV11-2 with TRBJ1-6; possible D gene TRBD1, 5 bases. Germline V gene lookup returns CDR1 SGHAT and CDR2 FQNNGV. The CDR3 sequence is 16 residues long. Trimming removed 5 bases at V and 8 bases at J, with 19 bases between. The CDR3 is CASSPRGVSAHSPLHF. DNA of the CDR3: TGTGCCAGCAGCCCGAGAGGGGTGTCAGCCCATTCACCCCTCCACTTT.

This clonotype was found many times. The junction and the germline gene differ at one end; a read error may be behind it. The chain combines TRBV6-2 or TRBV6-3 with TRBJ2-5; perhaps D is TRBD1 or TRBD2 (5 bases each). The germline V gene encodes CDR1 MNHEY and CDR2 SVGEGT. This CDR3 spans 16 amino acids. The CDR3 sequence is CASSYSTWWDQETQYF. As DNA, the CDR3 is TGTGCCAGCAGTTACTCGACGTGGTGGGACCAGGAGACCCAGTACTTC.

The sample holds many counts of this clonotype. This chain links TRBV2 with TRBJ2-5; 9 bases are a match to TRBD2. J gave up 1 base and V 6 bases, and 6 bases lay outside the gene matches. CDR1 is SNHLY, CDR2 FYNNEI, per germline. This CDR3 comprises 15 residues. The CDR3 DNA reads as TGTGCCAGCAGAGACCTAGCGGGGACCCAAGAGACCCAGTACTTC. Translation: CASRDLAGTQETQYF.

This clonotype was detected ten times or more. The rearrangement uses TRBV5-1 and TRBJ2-2, with 10 bases fitting TRBD1. This CDR3 is 17 amino acids long. Losses at the gene ends were 0 bases for V and 6 bases for J; bases not matched to a gene: 8. Germline CDR1 reads SGHRS; CDR2 reads YFSETQ. CDR3 nucleotide sequence: TGCGCCAGCAGCTTGGCTGAGGGACAGGGGACGGCCGGGGAGCTGTTTTTT. It is translated as CASSLAEGQGTAGELFF.

Ten or more counts support this clonotype. This chain joins TRBV20-1 and TRBJ2-2; no clear D gene. The CDR3 loop spans 11 amino acids. The germline V gene encodes CDR1 DFQATT and CDR2 SNEGSKA (reference sequence). V was pared by 6 bases and J by 8 bases, with 10 bases between. The CDR3 is CSAPSFGELFF. CDR3 nucleotides: TGCAGTGCCCCCTCCTTTGGGGAGCTGTTTTTT.

At least ten counts were recorded for this clonotype. This chain connects TRBV20-1 to TRBJ2-7; the match to TRBD1 covers 9 bases. The V segment lost 5 bases and the J segment 1 base; nucleotides outside the gene matches: 9. The CDR3 loop spans 15 amino acids. CDR1 DFQATT and CDR2 SNEGSKA come from the germline V gene (reference sequence). This CDR3 reads CSAGDTGTGSYEQYF. For the CDR3, the DNA is TGCAGTGCTGGCGATACCGGGACAGGGTCCTACGAGCAGTACTTC.

This clonotype was seen at least ten times. The chain has TRBV19 and TRBJ2-7, with D perhaps assigned TRBD1 or TRBD2 (5 bases each). The germline gives CDR1 LNHDA, CDR2 SQIVND (reference sequence). The CDR3 length is 14 residues. The V end was cut by 6 bases, the J end by 6 bases, with 18 bases between. The CDR3 protein is CASSLEGRAGEQYF. CDR3 nucleotides: TGTGCCAGTAGCCTAGAGGGACGGGCGGGCGAGCAGTACTTC. The variable domain in full, with the rest retrieved from reference TRBV19 and TRBJ2-7, is DGGITQSPKYLFRKEGQNVTLSCEQNLNHDAMYWYRQDPGQGLRLIYYSQIVNDFQKGDIAEGYSVSREKKESFPLTVTSAQKNPTAFYLCASSLEGRAGEQYFGPGTRLTVT.

This clonotype was picked up many times. This sequence joins TRBV6-1 and TRBJ2-2, with TRBD2 identical over 8 bases. The CDR3 is 15 residues long. J was trimmed by 6 bases and V by 5 bases; bases with no gene match: 8. Germline CDR1 MNHNS, CDR2 SASEGT. This chain's CDR3 is CASSPRTSPPGELFF. Written as DNA, the CDR3 is TGTGCCAGCAGTCCCCGGACTAGCCCTCCCGGGGAGCTGTTTTTT.

The sample holds many counts of this clonotype. The V gene is TRBV30, the J gene TRBJ1-2, with unresolved D. CDR3 length: 12 residues. Trimming removed 3 bases at V and 7 bases at J, with 12 bases between. Germline V lookup: CDR1 GTSNPN, CDR2 SVGIG (reference sequence). The CDR3 loop is CAWSAIGVGYTF. The CDR3 nucleotides are TGTGCCTGGAGCGCTATTGGGGTTGGCTACACCTTC.

This clonotype was found many times. The chain recombines TRBV27 with TRBJ1-1; 8 nucleotides agree with TRBD1. The ends lost 4 bases at V and 1 base at J; junction bases unmatched: 2. Germline-derived CDR1 and CDR2 are MNHEY and SMNVEV (reference sequence). This CDR3 has 14 amino acids. The CDR3 region has the DNA TGTGCCAGCAGTTCAGGGGGCAAGAACACTGAAGCTTTCTTT. Translation gives CASSSGGKNTEAFF.

This clonotype was detected only a few times. The chain combines TRBV7-9 with TRBJ1-3, with D hard to call. Germline V gene data show CDR1 as SEHNR and CDR2 as FQNEAQ (reference sequence). The V end was cut by 5 bases, the J end by 4 bases, with 12 bases between. The CDR3 runs to 14 residues. The CDR3 loop reads CASSRSATGNTIYF. CDR3 coding DNA: TGTGCCAGCAGCCGGTCCGCCACCGGAAACACCATATATTTT.

This clonotype was observed at least ten times. The chain uses TRBV6-4 and TRBJ1-2; 8 bases are shared with TRBD1. CDR1 MRHNA and CDR2 SNTAGT come from the germline V gene. V gave up 7 bases and J gave up 3 bases; unmatched junction bases: 25. CDR3 length: 20 residues. CDR3 loop: CASTQGEADRGGGRDYGYTF. The CDR3 coding sequence is TGTGCCAGCACCCAGGGTGAAGCTGACAGGGGAGGAGGTCGTGACTATGGCTACACCTTC.

In its sample, this clonotype was seen many times. The genes are TRBV12-3 or TRBV12-4 and TRBJ1-2; D unclear. The CDR3 has 14 residues. V was clipped by 8 bases and J by 0 bases, with 13 bases between them. The CDR3 coding sequence is TGTGCCAGCGGGTTAAAGAGAGCTAACTATGGCTACACCTTC. It specifies CASGLKRANYGYTF.

This clonotype has just a few counts. The chain has TRBV7-2 and TRBJ2-2, with 12 bases matching TRBD2. CDR1 SGHTA and CDR2 FQGNSA come from the germline V gene. V lost 1 base and J lost 7; bases outside the gene matches: 1. There are 15 residues in the CDR3. The CDR3 sequence: CASSLVTSGSGELFF. DNA of the CDR3: TGTGCCAGCAGCTTAGTGACTAGCGGGAGCGGGGAGCTGTTTTTT.

At least ten counts were recorded for this clonotype. The chain is built from TRBV11-3 and TRBJ2-7; TRBD2 matches at 8 bases. Germline CDR1 is SGHNT and CDR2 is YENEEA. This CDR3 has 19 residues. V gave up 5 bases and J gave up 0 bases; unmatched junction bases: 18. In DNA form, the CDR3 reads TGTGCCAGCAGCCCCCCGGGTGACTCGGGGGGGTTCAGCTCCTACGAGCAGTACTTC. Its translation: CASSPPGDSGGFSSYEQYF.

This clonotype was picked up many times. The chain couples TRBV19 to TRBJ1-1; 9 bases line up with TRBD1. Germline CDR1 is LNHDA and CDR2 is SQIVND (reference sequence). J was trimmed by 5 bases and V by 4 bases; bases with no gene match: 8. The CDR3 is 15 residues long. Here the CDR3 reads CASSKYRGLRTEAFF. The DNA for the CDR3 is TGTGCCAGTAGTAAATACAGGGGGCTGAGAACTGAAGCTTTCTTT.

V usage is TRBV6-2 or TRBV6-3 and J usage is TRBJ1-1; weak D call: TRBD1 (5 bases). The CDR3 contains 13 residues. Germline V gives CDR1 MNHEY, CDR2 SVGEGT. V was shortened by 4 bases and J by 4 bases, with 10 bases between the two germline ends. The DNA for the CDR3 is TGTGCCAGCAGTTGCACTGGGGCCACTGAAGCTTTCTTT. It translates to CASSCTGATEAFF.

This rearrangement joins TRBV20-1 to TRBJ2-5, with D uncertain. The length of the CDR3 is 12 residues. V was clipped by 3 bases and J by 5 bases, with 10 bases between them. The germline CDR1 and CDR2 sequences are DFQATT and SNEGSKA (reference sequence). The CDR3 region is CSASAPEETQYF. The CDR3, as DNA: TGCAGTGCTAGCGCACCTGAGGAGACCCAGTACTTC.

This clonotype was picked up many times. The V and J genes are TRBV28 and TRBJ2-7; unclear D gene. There are 14 residues in the CDR3. The V end was cut by 6 bases, the J end by 6 bases, with 18 bases between. Germline V gene data show CDR1 as MDHEN and CDR2 as SYDVKM. CDR3 sequence: CASRPHARPGEQYF. CDR3 in DNA: TGTGCCAGCAGACCCCATGCTCGACCTGGCGAGCAGTACTTC.

This chain connects TRBV28 to TRBJ1-1; 7 nucleotides agree with TRBD1. CDR1 is MDHEN and CDR2 is SYDVKM in the germline V gene. The J segment lost 5 bases and the V segment lost 4 bases, leaving 13 bases of the junction unmatched. The CDR3 is made up of 16 amino acids. The CDR3 bases are TGTGCCAGCAGTTCGGGAGGGGGCCCTAGGGGGACTGAAGCTTTCTTT. Residues: CASSSGGGPRGTEAFF.

The chain employs TRBV28 and TRBJ1-2; D not certain. Germline CDR1 is MDHEN and CDR2 is SYDVKM. This CDR3 spans 12 amino acids. The V end lost 5 bases, the J end lost 8 bases, and 12 bases lay between the germline ends. Here the CDR3 DNA reads TGTGCCAGCAGTCCCTCTCAGAACGGCTACACCTTC. It codes for CASSPSQNGYTF.